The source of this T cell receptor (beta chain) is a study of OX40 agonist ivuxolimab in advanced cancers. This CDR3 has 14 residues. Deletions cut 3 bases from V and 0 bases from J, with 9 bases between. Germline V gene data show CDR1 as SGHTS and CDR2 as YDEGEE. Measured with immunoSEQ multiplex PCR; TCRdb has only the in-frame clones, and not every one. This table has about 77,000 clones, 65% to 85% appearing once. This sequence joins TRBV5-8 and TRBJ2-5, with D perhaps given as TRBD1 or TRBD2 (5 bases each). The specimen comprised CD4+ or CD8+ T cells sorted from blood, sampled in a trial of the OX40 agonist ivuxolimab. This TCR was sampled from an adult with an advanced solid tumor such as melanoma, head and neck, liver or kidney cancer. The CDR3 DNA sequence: TGTGCCAGCAGCTGGGGGTCGAACCAAGAGACCCAGTACTTC. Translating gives CASSWGSNQETQYF.